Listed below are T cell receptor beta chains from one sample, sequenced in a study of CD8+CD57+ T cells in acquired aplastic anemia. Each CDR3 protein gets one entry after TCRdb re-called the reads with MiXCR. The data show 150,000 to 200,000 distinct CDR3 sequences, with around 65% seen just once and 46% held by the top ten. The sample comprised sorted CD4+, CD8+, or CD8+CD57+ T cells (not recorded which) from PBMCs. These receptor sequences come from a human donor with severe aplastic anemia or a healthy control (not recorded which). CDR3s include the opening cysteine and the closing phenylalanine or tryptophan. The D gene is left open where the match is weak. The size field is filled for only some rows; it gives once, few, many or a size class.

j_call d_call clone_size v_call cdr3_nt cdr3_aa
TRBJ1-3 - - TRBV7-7 TGTGCTAGCAGCCTCGACGTGACGGGAAACACCATATATTTT CASSLDVTGNTIYF
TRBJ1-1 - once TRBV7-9 TGTGCCAGCAGCAACCCTCGACAGGACCGAGAACGGACGAACACTGAAGCTTTCTTT CASSNPRQDRERTNTEAFF
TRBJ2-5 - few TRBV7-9 TGTGCCAGCAGCTTAGTCGGAGGGGAGACCCAGTACTTC CASSLVGGETQYF
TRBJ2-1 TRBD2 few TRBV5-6 TGTGCCAGCAGCTTGGATGGCGGGGGGGCGATCTACTCCTACAATGGGCAGTTCTTC CASSLDGGGAIYSYNGQFF
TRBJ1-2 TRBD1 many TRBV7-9 TGTGCCAGCAGCTTTGACAGGGAGTATGGCTACACCTTC CASSFDREYGYTF
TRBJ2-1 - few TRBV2 TGTGCCAGCAGCGGGGTTCCCGTGGGGGAGCAGTTCTTC CASSGVPVGEQFF
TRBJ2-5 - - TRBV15 TGTGCCACCAGCAGAGTTGGAGAGACCCAGTACTTC CATSRVGETQYF
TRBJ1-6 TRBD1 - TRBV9 TGTGCCAGCAGCAGACGGACAGGGTTGGATTCACCCCTCCACTTT CASSRRTGLDSPLHF
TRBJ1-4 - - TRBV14 TGTGCCAGCAGCCCTCAGTTCTCATCTAATGAAAAACTGTTTTTT CASSPQFSSNEKLFF
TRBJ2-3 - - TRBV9 TGTGCCAGCAGCCCACGAAGGTCCTATGATACGCAGTATTTT CASSPRRSYDTQYF
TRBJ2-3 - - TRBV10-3 TGTGCCATCAGTGAGTCGAGGAACACAGATACGCAGTATTTT CAISESRNTDTQYF
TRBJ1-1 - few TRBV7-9 TGTGCCAGCAGCTTAGGTGGAGGGGGGAACACTGAAGCTTTCTTT CASSLGGGGNTEAFF
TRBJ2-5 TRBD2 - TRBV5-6 TGTGCCAGCAGCTTTCTAGCGGGGGACTGGGAGACCCAGTACTTC CASSFLAGDWETQYF
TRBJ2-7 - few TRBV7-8 TGTGCCAGCAGCTTAGCGCGCCCAGTTCACGAGCAGTACTTC CASSLARPVHEQYF